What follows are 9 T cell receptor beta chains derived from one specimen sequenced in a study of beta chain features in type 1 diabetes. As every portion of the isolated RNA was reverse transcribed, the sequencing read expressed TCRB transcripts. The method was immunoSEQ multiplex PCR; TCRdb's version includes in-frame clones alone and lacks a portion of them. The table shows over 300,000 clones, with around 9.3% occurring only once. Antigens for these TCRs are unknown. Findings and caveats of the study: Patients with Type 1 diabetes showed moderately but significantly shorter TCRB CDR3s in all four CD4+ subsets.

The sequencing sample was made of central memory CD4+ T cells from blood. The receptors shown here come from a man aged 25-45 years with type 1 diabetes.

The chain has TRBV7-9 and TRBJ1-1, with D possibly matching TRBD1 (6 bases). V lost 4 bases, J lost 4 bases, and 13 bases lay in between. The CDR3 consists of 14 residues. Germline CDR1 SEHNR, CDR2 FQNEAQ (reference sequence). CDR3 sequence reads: CASSSDSYSTEAFF. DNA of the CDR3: TGTGCCAGCAGCTCGGACAGTTATAGCACTGAAGCTTTCTTT.

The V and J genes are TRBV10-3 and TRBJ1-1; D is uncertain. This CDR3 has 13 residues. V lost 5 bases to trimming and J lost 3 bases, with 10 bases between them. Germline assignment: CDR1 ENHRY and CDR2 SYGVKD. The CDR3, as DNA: TGTGCCATCAGTCCCAATGGGGACACTGAAGCTTTCTTT. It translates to CAISPNGDTEAFF.

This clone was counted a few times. The CDR3 loop is CAISAKLGTDPSGANVLTF. CDR3 sequence (DNA): TGTGCCATCAGCGCCAAACTAGGGACAGACCCCTCTGGGGCCAACGTCCTGACTTTC. This rearrangement joins TRBV10-3 to TRBJ2-6; 7 positions agree with TRBD1. Germline V gene sequence: CDR1 ENHRY, CDR2 SYGVKD. The V segment lost 6 bases and the J segment 0 bases; nucleotides outside the gene matches: 14. The CDR3 contains 19 residues.

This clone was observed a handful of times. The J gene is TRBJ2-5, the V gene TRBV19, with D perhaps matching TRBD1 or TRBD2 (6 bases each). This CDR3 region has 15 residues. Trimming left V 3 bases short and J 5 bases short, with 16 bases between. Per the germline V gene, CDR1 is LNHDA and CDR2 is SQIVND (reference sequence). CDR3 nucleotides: TGTGCCAGTAGTATCCTCGGGGGCGCACAGGAGACCCAGTACTTC. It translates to CASSILGGAQETQYF.

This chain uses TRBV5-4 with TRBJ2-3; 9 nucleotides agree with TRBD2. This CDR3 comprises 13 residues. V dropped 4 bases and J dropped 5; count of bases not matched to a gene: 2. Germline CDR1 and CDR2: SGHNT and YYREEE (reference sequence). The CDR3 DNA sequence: TGTGCCAGCAGCGTTAGCGGGGGAGATACGCAGTATTTT. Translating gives CASSVSGGDTQYF.

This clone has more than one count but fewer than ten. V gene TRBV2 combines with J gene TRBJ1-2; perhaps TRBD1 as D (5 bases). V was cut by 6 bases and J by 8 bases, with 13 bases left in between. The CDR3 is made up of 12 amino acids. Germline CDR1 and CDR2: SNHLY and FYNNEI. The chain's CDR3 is CASSEDGGGYTF. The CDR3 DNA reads TGTGCCAGCAGCGAGGATGGGGGAGGCTACACCTTC.

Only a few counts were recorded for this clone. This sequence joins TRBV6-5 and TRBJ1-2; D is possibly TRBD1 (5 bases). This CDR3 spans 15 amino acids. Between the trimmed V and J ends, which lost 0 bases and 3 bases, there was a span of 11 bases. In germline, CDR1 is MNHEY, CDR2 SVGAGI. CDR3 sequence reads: CASSYSPTGHYGYTF. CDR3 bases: TGTGCCAGCAGTTACTCTCCCACAGGTCACTATGGCTACACCTTC.

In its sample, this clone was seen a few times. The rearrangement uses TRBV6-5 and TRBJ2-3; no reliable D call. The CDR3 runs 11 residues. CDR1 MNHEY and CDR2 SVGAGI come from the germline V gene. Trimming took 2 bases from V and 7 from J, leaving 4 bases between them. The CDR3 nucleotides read TGTGCCAGCAGTTACGCGAATACGCAGTATTTT. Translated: CASSYANTQYF.

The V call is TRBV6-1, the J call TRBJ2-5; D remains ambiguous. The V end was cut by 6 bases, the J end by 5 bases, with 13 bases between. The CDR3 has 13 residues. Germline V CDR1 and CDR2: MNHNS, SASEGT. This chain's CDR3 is CASRTGMGETQYF. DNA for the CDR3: TGTGCCAGCAGAACCGGAATGGGGGAGACCCAGTACTTC.